This passage covers 30 T cell receptor beta chains from one sample sequenced in a study of blood T cell repertoires in COVID-19. Repertoires were generated with immunoSEQ multiplex PCR, while TCRdb's copy carries only in-frame clones and drops some. The table lists about 200,000 clones, about 80% of them singletons. The sequenced sample consisted of PBMCs or T cells enriched from blood (not recorded which). These TCRs come from a man aged 40-49 years who had recovered from COVID-19.

The gene calls are TRBV6-5 and TRBJ1-5; 9 bases are a match to TRBD1. The CDR3 runs to 15 residues. Trimming took 4 bases from V and 5 from J; bases not matched to a gene: 6. Per the germline V gene, CDR1 is MNHEY and CDR2 is SVGAGI. CDR3 residues: CASSWSRQGDQPQHF. CDR3 DNA: TGTGCCAGCAGTTGGTCTCGACAGGGGGATCAGCCCCAGCATTTT.

The J gene is TRBJ1-5, the V gene TRBV28; D not certain. Trimming left V 5 bases short and J 2 bases short, with 19 bases between. Germline-derived CDR1 and CDR2 are MDHEN and SYDVKM. The CDR3 runs 17 residues. The CDR3 sequence: CASSPSPIDQGNQPQHF. CDR3 DNA: TGTGCCAGCAGTCCCTCCCCTATCGACCAGGGCAATCAGCCCCAGCATTTT.

This clone was seen just once. The V gene is TRBV5-5, the J gene TRBJ1-2, with D unresolved. The CDR3 covers 14 residues. Trimming pared 3 bases from V and 0 bases from J, leaving 9 bases between. Germline CDR1 and CDR2: SGHKS and YYEKEE (reference sequence). The CDR3 DNA sequence: TGTGCCAGCAGCTCGATACAGCCTAACTATGGCTACACCTTC. Its protein product is CASSSIQPNYGYTF.

This clone showed up just a few times. The genes are TRBV10-1 and TRBJ2-1, with 7 bases aligning to TRBD1. The CDR3 runs 14 residues. Germline CDR1 and CDR2: WNHNN and SYGVQD (reference sequence). With V trimmed by 5 bases and J by 4 bases, 5 bases remained unmatched. The CDR3 region has the DNA TGCGCCAGCAGTCCGGGACAGATATACAATGAGCAGTTCTTC. As protein: CASSPGQIYNEQFF.

This sequence joins TRBV28 and TRBJ1-5; 11 nucleotides agree with TRBD1. The CDR3 is 18 residues long. The ends lost 6 bases at V and 0 bases at J; junction bases unmatched: 10. Looked up from germline, CDR1 is MDHEN and CDR2 is SYDVKM. The CDR3 sequence is CASSPGTGGIYSNQPQHF. DNA of the CDR3: TGTGCCAGCAGCCCCGGGACAGGGGGGATTTATAGCAATCAGCCCCAGCATTTT.

The genes are TRBV28 and TRBJ2-4, with 7 bases identical to TRBD1. CDR3 size: 13 residues. Germline loops: CDR1 MDHEN, CDR2 SYDVKM. J lost 9 bases, V lost 6 bases, and 8 bases had no gene match. DNA for the CDR3: TGTGCCAGCAGCGTACAGGGGCTTGGCATTCAGTACTTC. Its protein is CASSVQGLGIQYF.

V and J are TRBV27 and TRBJ1-6; no firm D call. This CDR3 spans 15 amino acids. Trimming stripped 1 base from V and 7 bases from J, with 11 bases between. From germline, CDR1 is MNHEY and CDR2 SMNVEV (reference sequence). In nucleotides, the CDR3 is TGTGCCAGCAGTTTATTGTGGGGAGGGAATTCACCCCTCCACTTT. The encoded protein is CASSLLWGGNSPLHF.

This chain links TRBV7-3 with TRBJ2-3; 14 bases fit TRBD2. CDR1 and CDR2 from the germline V gene are SGHTA and FQGTGA. Trimming took 5 bases from V and 5 from J; bases not matched to a gene: 6. The CDR3 has 16 residues. CDR3 in DNA: TGTGCCAGCAGCCGGACCGGGACTAGCGGGGGAGATACGCAGTATTTT. Encoded protein: CASSRTGTSGGDTQYF.

This CDR3 is CASSSSLTASGANVLTF. CDR3 nucleotides: TGTGCCAGCAGTTCCTCCCTGACAGCCTCTGGGGCCAACGTCCTGACTTTC. V gene TRBV6-2 or TRBV6-3 combines with J gene TRBJ2-6; maybe TRBD1 (5 bases). The CDR3 is 17 amino acids. Germline assignment: CDR1 MNHEY and CDR2 SVGEGT. Trimming left V 4 bases short and J 0 bases short, with 13 bases between.

This chain uses TRBV2 with TRBJ2-1; TRBD2 agrees at 14 bases. Unmatched junction bases numbered 8, after V lost 8 bases and J lost 5 bases. The V gene's germline CDR1 is SNHLY and CDR2 FYNNEI. The CDR3 has 16 amino acids. In DNA, the CDR3 is TGTGCCAGCTACCCGGGACTAGCGGGGGTGAACAATGAGCAGTTCTTC. This sequence encodes CASYPGLAGVNNEQFF.

The chain links TRBV6-5 to TRBJ1-3; unclear D gene. This CDR3 contains 15 residues. Germline V gene sequence: CDR1 MNHEY, CDR2 SVGAGI. Trimming pared 0 bases from V and 7 bases from J, leaving 13 bases between. For the CDR3, the DNA is TGTGCCAGCAGTTACTCTGTCAAAGGCGGCAACACCATATATTTT. Its translation is CASSYSVKGGNTIYF.

This clone has a handful of counts. V and J are TRBV7-6 and TRBJ1-1; 9 nucleotides align to TRBD1. CDR3 length equals 16 residues. V shed 4 bases, J shed 1 base, and the junction held 7 bases outside the gene matches. Germline loops: CDR1 SGHVS, CDR2 FNYEAQ. The CDR3 DNA reads as TGTGCCAGCAGCTACCGACAGGGGGGAGCGAACACTGAAGCTTTCTTT. Its protein product is CASSYRQGGANTEAFF.

The chain has TRBV28 and TRBJ2-7, with 10 bases matching TRBD2. V trimming: 3 bases; J trimming: 5 bases; junction bases outside the gene matches: 1. This CDR3 is 13 amino acids long. In germline, CDR1 is MDHEN, CDR2 SYDVKM. CDR3 sequence: CASSFLAGDEQYF. The CDR3 DNA is TGTGCCAGCAGTTTTCTAGCGGGAGACGAGCAGTACTTC.

This chain connects TRBV27 to TRBJ2-5; TRBD2 agrees at 7 bases. Germline assignment: CDR1 MNHEY and CDR2 SMNVEV (reference sequence). Trimming at V came to 5 bases and at J to 3 bases, leaving 12 bases not matched to a gene. The CDR3 covers 16 residues. CDR3 nucleotides: TGTGCCAGCAGTAGGGGCCCGCGGGGGTTTGAAGAGACCCAGTACTTC. Amino acid sequence: CASSRGPRGFEETQYF.

This sequence joins TRBV19 and TRBJ1-1; TRBD1 might be the D (5 bases). CDR1 is LNHDA and CDR2 is SQIVND in the germline V gene (reference sequence). This CDR3 is 13 amino acids long. V was pared by 2 bases and J by 6 bases, with 10 bases between. In DNA, the CDR3 is TGTGCCAGTAGTATACAGGGAGGACCTGAAGCTTTCTTT. Its translation: CASSIQGGPEAFF. Based on the CDR3 plus reference TRBV19 and TRBJ1-1, the full variable domain is DGGITQSPKYLFRKEGQNVTLSCEQNLNHDAMYWYRQDPGQGLRLIYYSQIVNDFQKGDIAEGYSVSREKKESFPLTVTSAQKNPTAFYLCASSIQGGPEAFFGQGTRLTVV.

This sequence joins TRBV5-1 and TRBJ2-5; TRBD2 matches 9 bases. V shed 1 base and J 4 bases; nucleotides not matched to a gene: 5. The germline V gene encodes CDR1 SGHRS and CDR2 YFSETQ. CDR3 length equals 15 residues. CDR3 bases: TGCGCCAGCAGCTTGTCAGCGGGGGGAGGAGAGACCCAGTACTTC. Its protein product is CASSLSAGGGETQYF.

This rearrangement joins TRBV3-1 (or the pseudogene TRBV3-2) to TRBJ2-6; tentatively, D is TRBD1 (5 bases). Trimming cost V 4 bases and J 5 bases, with 9 bases left between them. CDR1 LGHDT and CDR2 YNNKEL come from the germline V gene (reference sequence). This CDR3 comprises 14 residues. Here the CDR3 DNA reads TGTGCCAGCAGCCGACAGTCTTGGGCCAACGTCCTGACTTTC. It yields the protein CASSRQSWANVLTF.

The chain uses TRBV30 and TRBJ1-3; perhaps TRBD1 as D (6 bases). V lost 3 bases, J lost 4 bases, and 19 bases lay in between. This CDR3 spans 16 amino acids. Germline CDR1 reads GTSNPN; CDR2 reads SVGIG (reference sequence). The CDR3 here is CAWSPITGSLGNTIYF. The CDR3 bases are TGTGCCTGGAGCCCCATTACAGGGTCGCTAGGAAACACCATATATTTT.

V usage is TRBV19 and J usage is TRBJ2-7; possibly TRBD2 for D (6 bases). The CDR3 runs to 14 residues. With 4 bases removed from V and 9 bases from J, the gap between germline ends came to 19 bases. CDR1 is LNHDA and CDR2 is SQIVND in the germline V gene (reference sequence). The CDR3 is CASSNRDLLGGQYF. The CDR3 DNA is TGTGCCAGTAGTAACCGGGACTTACTAGGTGGGCAGTACTTC. The full variable domain, rest sourced from reference TRBV19 and TRBJ2-7, is DGGITQSPKYLFRKEGQNVTLSCEQNLNHDAMYWYRQDPGQGLRLIYYSQIVNDFQKGDIAEGYSVSREKKESFPLTVTSAQKNPTAFYLCASSNRDLLGGQYFGPGTRLTVT.

The gene calls are TRBV5-4 and TRBJ1-3; D unclear. V lost 4 bases to trimming and J lost 4 bases, with 15 bases between them. CDR1 is SGHNT and CDR2 is YYREEE in the germline V gene (reference sequence). The CDR3 consists of 15 residues. This chain's CDR3 is CASSPNSGTGNTIYF. In DNA, the CDR3 is TGTGCCAGCAGCCCTAACTCGGGTACCGGAAACACCATATATTTT.

This clone appeared once. This chain links TRBV5-1 with TRBJ1-2; 11 nucleotides agree with TRBD1. This CDR3 is built from 14 residues. V lost 2 bases and J lost 8; bases outside the gene matches: 5. Per the germline V gene, CDR1 is SGHRS and CDR2 is YFSETQ. CDR3 region: CASSLWTGGEGYTF. CDR3 bases: TGCGCCAGCAGCTTATGGACAGGGGGCGAAGGCTACACCTTC. The full variable domain, completed using reference TRBV5-1 and TRBJ1-2, is KAGVTQTPRYLIKTRGQQVTLSCSPISGHRSVSWYQQTPGQGLQFLFEYFSETQRNKGNFPGRFSGRQFSNSRSEMNVSTLELGDSALYLCASSLWTGGEGYTFGSGTRLTVV.

The rearrangement uses TRBV3-1 (or the pseudogene TRBV3-2) and TRBJ1-4; 7 bases fit TRBD1. Trimming removed 5 bases from V and 4 bases from J; junction bases left unmatched: 4. The CDR3 is 14 residues long. Germline V gene data show CDR1 as LGHDT and CDR2 as YNNKEL (reference sequence). DNA for the CDR3: TGTGCCAGCAGCGGGGACAGTCTTAATGAAAAACTGTTTTTT. As protein: CASSGDSLNEKLFF.

Only one count was recorded for this clone. The chain is built from TRBV5-1 and TRBJ1-3, with TRBD1 matching over 7 bases. The CDR3 sequence is 16 residues long. CDR1 SGHRS and CDR2 YFSETQ come from the germline V gene. V gave up 4 bases and J gave up 0 bases; unmatched junction bases: 7. The CDR3 DNA sequence: TGCGCCAGCAGCGATTCGACAGGGACCTCTGGAAACACCATATATTTT. This sequence encodes CASSDSTGTSGNTIYF.

This sequence joins TRBV6-5 and TRBJ1-1; possible D gene TRBD1, 5 bases. The CDR3 sequence is 14 residues long. Trimming took off 2 bases at V and 0 bases at J, with 7 bases between the two ends. CDR1 is MNHEY and CDR2 is SVGAGI in the germline V gene. The CDR3 reads CASSYRGVNTEAFF. The CDR3 nucleotides are TGTGCCAGCAGTTACCGGGGGGTGAACACTGAAGCTTTCTTT.

The chain joins TRBV5-1 to TRBJ2-5; TRBD1 aligns across 9 bases. The CDR3 has 16 amino acids. Per the germline V gene, CDR1 is SGHRS and CDR2 is YFSETQ. The V gene end was trimmed by 1 base and the J gene end by 3 bases; junction bases not matched to a gene: 7. In DNA, the CDR3 is TGCGCCAGCAGCTTGTCTCCGGGGACAGGGAAAGAGACCCAGTACTTC. Protein sequence: CASSLSPGTGKETQYF.

The gene calls are TRBV6-5 and TRBJ2-7; D is perhaps TRBD1 (6 bases). Germline CDR1 and CDR2: MNHEY and SVGAGI. CDR3 length: 15 amino acids. Trimming took 6 bases from V and 5 from J, leaving 20 bases between them. For the CDR3, the DNA is TGTGCCAGCAGACCCCCCGGACAGTTTGGCGACGAGCAGTACTTC. It translates to CASRPPGQFGDEQYF.

CDR3 protein: CSVRAGGTSPLHF. The CDR3 DNA sequence: TGCAGCGTTCGGGCCGGGGGAACTTCACCCCTCCACTTT. V is TRBV29-1 and J is TRBJ1-6; D possibly corresponds to TRBD1 (5 bases). CDR1 and CDR2 (germline): SQVTM, ANQGSEA. This CDR3 contains 13 residues. Trimming cost V 5 bases and J 9 bases, with 14 bases left between them.

J is TRBJ2-3 and V is TRBV6-1, with 7 bases aligning to TRBD2. J lost 0 bases, V lost 3 bases, and 6 bases had no gene match. CDR1 is MNHNS, CDR2 SASEGT, per germline. The CDR3 totals 16 residues. The CDR3 is CASSDQGGSSTDTQYF. For the CDR3, the DNA is TGTGCCAGCAGTGATCAGGGCGGGAGTAGCACAGATACGCAGTATTTT.

The chain is built from TRBV19 and TRBJ1-1, with 10 bases matching TRBD1. The junction had 4 bases not matched to a gene; V was cut back by 4 bases and J by 5 bases. From germline, CDR1 is LNHDA and CDR2 SQIVND (reference sequence). The CDR3 consists of 14 residues. CDR3 in amino acids: CASSSRQGATEAFF. The CDR3 region has the DNA TGTGCCAGTAGTAGTCGACAGGGGGCGACTGAAGCTTTCTTT.

This clone has only one observation. The chain employs TRBV30 and TRBJ1-1; no clear D gene. Germline assignment: CDR1 GTSNPN and CDR2 SVGIG (reference sequence). V gave up 3 bases and J gave up 4 bases, with 15 bases separating them. The CDR3 spans 14 residues. CDR3 sequence reads: CAWRTSGSGTEAFF. CDR3 DNA: TGTGCCTGGAGAACTTCGGGGTCGGGCACTGAAGCTTTCTTT. Full variable domain (outside the CDR3, taken from reference TRBV30 and TRBJ1-1): SQTIHQWPATLVQPVGSPLSLECTVEGTSNPNLYWYRQAAGRGLQLLFYSVGIGQISSEVPQNLSASRPQDRQFILSSKKLLLSDSGFYLCAWRTSGSGTEAFFGQGTRLTVV.